Below, one T cell receptor beta chain is given with its context. Its antigen target is currently unknown. Base-call qualities are not available, and no considerably larger clone is one nucleotide away. This sample is part of a study of blood T cell repertoires in COVID-19 (TCRdb year 2020). Background for the entire study: Collaborator samples came from the United States, Italy and Spain and covered acute and convalescent phases of COVID-19. The prospective study material was composed of cDNA or gDNA derived from T cells, B-cell-depleted T cells, or PBMCs. The dataset comprised deeply sampled blood TCRbeta repertoires from subjects exposed to, actively infected with, or recovered from COVID-19. The repertoires were released in a freely available public database intended as a resource for research on the immune response to SARS-CoV-2. Samples came from the ongoing ImmuneRACE study (first 160 participants) plus 1,254 subjects from 6 global collaborators. Nearly every sample came with metadata listing a de-identified subject ID, COVID-19 status, age in years and sex. Where available, HLA class I and class II types were taken from metadata supplied by the sample provider and were not determined by assay-based typing.

Here is what the overall study found, with its caveats: The quantity of clinical and demographic metadata differed by source and by participant and was supplied without curation.

The immunoSEQ Assay, a bias-controlled multiplex PCR, was used to amplify TCRbeta CDR3 regions from genomic DNA. As for how the authors treated the data: The number of nucleated cells in each sample was estimated from the amplification of reference gene primers within the assay. To quantify the absolute abundance of each unique TCRbeta CDR3 rearrangement, sequence reads were collapsed and filtered. For each sample, productive Simpson clonality was calculated as the square root of Simpson's diversity index across productive rearrangements. The immuneACCESS repertoire file appears here via TCRdb, limited to in-frame rearrangements. These files lack a portion of the clones; in checked studies, under half of the deficit traces to unresolved V genes, and the cause of the others is not known. V, J and clone size were drawn from that table, and D and trimming were deduced from the DNA. The sample contains roughly 120,000 clones, over 80% of them found a single time. The biggest ten clones account for 1% to 1.4% of the sample.

The collaborating institutions used their own protocols to collect whole blood in K2EDTA tubes. Collaborator samples were shipped for TCRbeta analysis as frozen whole blood, isolated PBMCs, or DNA extracted from either sample type. The CDR3 measures 15 amino acids from cysteine to phenylalanine. Just CDR3 DNA is preserved here, 45 bases in frame from base 1. Based on the germline V gene (reference sequence), the CDR1 and CDR2 sequences are DFQATT and SNEGSKA. V gives up 3 bases and J gives up 2 bases, and the segment between their germline ends measures 15 bases. Specimen: peripheral blood. The rearrangement combines TRBV20-1 with TRBJ2-3; D gene: possibly TRBD2, on 5 matching bases. The receptor comes from a human donor in a cohort sampled during active COVID-19. This receptor has the CDR3 CSASLPSPDTDTQYF. The nucleotide sequence is given as TGCAGTGCTAGTCTCCCTAGCCCGGACACAGATACGCAGTATTTT.